This T cell receptor beta chain comes out of a study of CD8+ T cells in alopecia areata. About this clone: The antigen is not known. Genes and germline are mouse. The CDR3 goes on 4 residues after the read ends, and that part is filled in from the germline J gene. Other DNA sequences in this specimen translate into the identical CDR3.

Using CD4, CD8alpha, NKG2D, NKG2ACE and other markers, pooled cutaneous lymph node cells were sorted. CDR1 FNHDT and CDR2 SITEND come from the germline V gene (reference sequence). This CDR3 region has 13 residues. Study conclusions and caveats: Shared TCR sequences were less clear between patients than in mice, possibly partly from HLA diversity.

cDNA serving as the sequencing template came from extracted, reverse transcribed RNA. Profiling relied on immunoSEQ multiplex PCR, and the TCRdb table lists in-frame clones only, not all of them. The sample yields more than 250,000 clones, without any singletons. Material: CD4+ T cells sorted from a lymph node. The J gene is TRBJ2-5, the V gene TRBV19; 8 bases are shared with TRBD1. The TCR comes from a C3H/HeJ mouse with alopecia areata. The MHC haplotype of this mouse line is H2-k. The chain's CDR3 is CASSRQGMDTQYF. The CDR3 bases that were read are TGTGCCAGCAGTCGACAGGGGATGGAC.